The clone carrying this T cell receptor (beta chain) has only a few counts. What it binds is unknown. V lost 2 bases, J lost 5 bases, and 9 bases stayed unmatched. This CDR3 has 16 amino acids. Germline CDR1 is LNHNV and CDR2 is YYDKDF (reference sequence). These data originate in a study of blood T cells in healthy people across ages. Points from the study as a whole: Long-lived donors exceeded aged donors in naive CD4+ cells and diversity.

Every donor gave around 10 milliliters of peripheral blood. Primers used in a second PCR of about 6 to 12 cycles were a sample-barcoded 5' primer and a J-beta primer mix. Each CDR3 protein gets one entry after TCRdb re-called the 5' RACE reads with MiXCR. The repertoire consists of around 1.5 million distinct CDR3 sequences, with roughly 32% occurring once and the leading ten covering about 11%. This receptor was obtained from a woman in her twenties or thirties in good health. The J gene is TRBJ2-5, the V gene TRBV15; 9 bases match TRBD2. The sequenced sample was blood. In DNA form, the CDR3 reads TGTGCCACCAGCAGAAGACCGGGACTAGCACGCGAGACCCAGTACTTC. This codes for CATSRRPGLARETQYF.